This T cell receptor beta chain stems from a study of spatial heterogeneity in lung cancer. At the level of the study: Detection consistently captured more beta-chain sequences than alpha-chain sequences.

Study observations and caveats: The number of expanded tumor alpha and beta chains correlated with mutation number.

TCRdb re-derived calls from the 5' RACE reads in MiXCR, one entry per CDR3 protein. The sample records several thousand distinct CDR3 sequences, around 5% being singletons. Germline V gene sequence: CDR1 SGHTA, CDR2 FQGNSA. The CDR3 spans 14 residues. The V end lost 1 base, the J end lost 3 bases, and 8 bases lay between the germline ends. As to time point: sample taken at primary tumor resection. Patients with untreated early-stage non-small cell lung cancer, numbering around 72, were the donors. From tumor, nontumor lung or frozen PBMC, whole RNA was taken unsorted for sequencing. This clonotype was observed at least ten times. What it binds is not known.

This TCR was sampled from a male donor with early-stage non-small cell lung cancer. The chain has TRBV7-2 and TRBJ2-3; possibly TRBD2 for D (5 bases). The sequencing used lung tumor tissue, collected at surgery. CDR3 sequence (DNA): TGTGCCAGCAGCTTAGACCCGGGGACAGATACGCAGTATTTT. It is translated as CASSLDPGTDTQYF.